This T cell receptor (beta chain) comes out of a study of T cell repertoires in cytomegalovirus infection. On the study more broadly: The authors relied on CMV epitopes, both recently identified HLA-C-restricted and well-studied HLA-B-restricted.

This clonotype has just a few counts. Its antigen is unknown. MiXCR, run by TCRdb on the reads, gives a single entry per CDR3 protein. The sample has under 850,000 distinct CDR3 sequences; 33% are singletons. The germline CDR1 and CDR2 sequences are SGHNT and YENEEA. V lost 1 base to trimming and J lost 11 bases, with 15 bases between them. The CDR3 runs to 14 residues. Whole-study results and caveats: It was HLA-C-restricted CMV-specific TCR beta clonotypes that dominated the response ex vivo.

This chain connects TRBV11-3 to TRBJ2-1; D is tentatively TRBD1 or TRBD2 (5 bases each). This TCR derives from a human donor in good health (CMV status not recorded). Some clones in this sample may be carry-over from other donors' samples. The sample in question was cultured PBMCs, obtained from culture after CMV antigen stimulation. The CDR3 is CASSLGDGRFKQFF. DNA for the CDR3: TGTGCCAGCAGCTTAGGGGACGGACGGTTCAAGCAGTTCTTC. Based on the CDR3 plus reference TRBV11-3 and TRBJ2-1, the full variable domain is EAGVVQSPRYKIIEKKQPVAFWCNPISGHNTLYWYLQNLGQGPELLIRYENEEAVDDSQLPKDRFSAERLKGVDSTLKIQPAELGDSAVYLCASSLGDGRFKQFFGPGTRLTVL.